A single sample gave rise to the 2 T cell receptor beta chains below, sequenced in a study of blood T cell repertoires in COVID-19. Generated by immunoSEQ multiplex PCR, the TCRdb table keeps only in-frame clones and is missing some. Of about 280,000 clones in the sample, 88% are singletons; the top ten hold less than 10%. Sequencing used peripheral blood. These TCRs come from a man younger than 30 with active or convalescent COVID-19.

The DNA of the CDR3 is TGTGCCAGCAGCTTTCCGGGAAGGATTGCTGAAGCTTTCTTT. Protein: CASSFPGRIAEAFF. This chain uses TRBV7-6 with TRBJ1-1; D remains unclear. This CDR3 is 14 amino acids long. Germline assignment: CDR1 SGHVS and CDR2 FNYEAQ. Between the trimmed V and J ends, which lost 3 bases and 6 bases, there was a span of 14 bases.

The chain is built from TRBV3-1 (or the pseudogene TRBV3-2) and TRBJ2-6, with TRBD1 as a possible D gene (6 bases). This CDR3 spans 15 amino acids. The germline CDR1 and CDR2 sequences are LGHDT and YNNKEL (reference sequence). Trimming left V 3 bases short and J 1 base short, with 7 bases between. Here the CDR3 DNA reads TGTGCCAGCAGCCACAGGGGATCTGGGGCCAACGTCCTGACTTTC. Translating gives CASSHRGSGANVLTF.